This entry concerns a single TCR beta chain. The antigen is not known. Clones were sequenced by immunoSEQ multiplex PCR, and TCRdb holds only the in-frame ones, with some missing. The sample comprises nearly 1 million clones, over 60% of which are singletons, and approximately 1.5% rests with the top ten. Donors comprised healthy HIV-negative adults lacking recent acute infections or vaccinations. The data belong to a study of shared clonotypes between healthy human individuals. Study as a whole: Aged 18 to 49, the donors were a couple of women and three men. CD4 naive and memory got three plates each, CD8 naive two, CD8 memory one.

Study findings and constraints: Generation probabilities of non-shared clonotypes were lower (relative to those shared by all four donors).

The V and J ends lost 3 bases and 0 bases respectively, with 20 bases between them. Looked up from germline, CDR1 is MDHEN and CDR2 is SYDVKM. This CDR3 has 18 residues. The V gene is TRBV28, the J gene TRBJ1-2; maybe TRBD1 (6 bases). The TCR was taken from a man younger than 35 in good health. Source material: memory CD4+ T cells sorted from blood. The subset denotes: CD45RA-negative fraction. The CDR3 reads CASSFPIVWGTTNYGYTF. CDR3 DNA: TGTGCCAGCAGTTTCCCAATCGTTTGGGGGACAACTAACTATGGCTACACCTTC.